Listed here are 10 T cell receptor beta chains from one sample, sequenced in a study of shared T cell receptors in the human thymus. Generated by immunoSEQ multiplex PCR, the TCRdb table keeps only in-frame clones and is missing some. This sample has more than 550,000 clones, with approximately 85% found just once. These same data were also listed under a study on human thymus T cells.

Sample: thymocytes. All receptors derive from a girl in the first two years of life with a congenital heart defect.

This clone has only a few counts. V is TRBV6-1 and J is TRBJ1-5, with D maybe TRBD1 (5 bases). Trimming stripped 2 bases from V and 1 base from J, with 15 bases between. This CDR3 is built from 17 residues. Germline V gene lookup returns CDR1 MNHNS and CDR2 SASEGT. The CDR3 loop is CASSEIRQTLSNQPQHF. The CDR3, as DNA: TGTGCCAGCAGTGAAATCCGACAGACCTTGAGCAATCAGCCCCAGCATTTT.

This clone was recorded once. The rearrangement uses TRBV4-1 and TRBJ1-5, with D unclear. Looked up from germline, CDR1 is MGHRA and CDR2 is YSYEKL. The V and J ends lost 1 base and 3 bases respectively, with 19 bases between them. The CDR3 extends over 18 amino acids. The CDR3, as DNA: TGCGCCAGCAGCCAAGCTAAGACTAATCAGAGGTACAATCAGCCCCAGCATTTT. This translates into CASSQAKTNQRYNQPQHF.

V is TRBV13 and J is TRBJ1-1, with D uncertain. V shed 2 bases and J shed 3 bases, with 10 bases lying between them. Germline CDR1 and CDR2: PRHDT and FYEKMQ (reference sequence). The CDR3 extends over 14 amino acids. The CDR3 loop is CASSLSGQHTEAFF. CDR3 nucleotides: TGTGCCAGCAGCTTATCGGGTCAGCACACTGAAGCTTTCTTT.

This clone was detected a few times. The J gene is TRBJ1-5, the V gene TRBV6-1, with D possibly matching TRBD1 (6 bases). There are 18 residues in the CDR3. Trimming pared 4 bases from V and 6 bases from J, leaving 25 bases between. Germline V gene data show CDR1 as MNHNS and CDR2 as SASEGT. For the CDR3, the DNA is TGTGCCAGCAGTGTCACTACCCCAGGGGCGCGAGTAAGTCAGCCCCAGCATTTT. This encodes CASSVTTPGARVSQPQHF.

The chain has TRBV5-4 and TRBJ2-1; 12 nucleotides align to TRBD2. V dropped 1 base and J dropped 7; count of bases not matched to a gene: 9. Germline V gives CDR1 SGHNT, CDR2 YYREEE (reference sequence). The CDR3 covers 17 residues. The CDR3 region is CASSLRLAGASSNEQFF. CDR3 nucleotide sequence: TGTGCCAGCAGCTTGCGACTAGCGGGGGCCTCAAGTAATGAGCAGTTCTTC.

The CDR3, as DNA: TGTGCTAGTGGTTCCGGGACTAGCGGCTACAATGAGCAGTTCTTC. Translated: CASGSGTSGYNEQFF. The chain has TRBV12-5 and TRBJ2-1; 11 nucleotides match TRBD2. The CDR3 is 15 amino acids. Germline V gives CDR1 LGHNT, CDR2 FRNRAP. Losses at the gene ends were 4 bases for V and 3 bases for J; bases not matched to a gene: 2.

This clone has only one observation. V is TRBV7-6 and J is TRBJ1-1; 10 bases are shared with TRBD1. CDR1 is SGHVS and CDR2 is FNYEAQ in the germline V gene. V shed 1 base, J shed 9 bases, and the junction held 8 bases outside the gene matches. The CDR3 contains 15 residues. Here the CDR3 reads CASSLEFGTGVQAFF. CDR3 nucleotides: TGTGCCAGCAGCTTAGAGTTCGGGACAGGGGTACAAGCTTTCTTT.

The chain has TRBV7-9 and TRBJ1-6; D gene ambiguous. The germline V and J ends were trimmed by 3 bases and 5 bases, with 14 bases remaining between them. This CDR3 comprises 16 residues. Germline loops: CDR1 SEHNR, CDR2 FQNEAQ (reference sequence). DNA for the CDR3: TGTGCCAGCAGCTTGGTCCCGGTGGGCCATAATTCACCCCTCCACTTT. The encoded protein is CASSLVPVGHNSPLHF.

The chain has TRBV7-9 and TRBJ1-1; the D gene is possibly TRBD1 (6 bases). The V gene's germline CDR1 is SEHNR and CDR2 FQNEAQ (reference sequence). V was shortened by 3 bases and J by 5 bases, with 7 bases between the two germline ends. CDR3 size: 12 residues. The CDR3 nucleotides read TGTGCCAGCAGCTTCCAGGGGACTGAAGCTTTCTTT. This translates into CASSFQGTEAFF.

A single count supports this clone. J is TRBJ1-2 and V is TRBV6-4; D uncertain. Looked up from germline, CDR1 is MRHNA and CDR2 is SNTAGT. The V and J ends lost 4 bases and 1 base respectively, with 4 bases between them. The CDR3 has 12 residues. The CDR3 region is CASSVVNYGYTF. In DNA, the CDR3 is TGTGCCAGCAGTGTAGTTAACTATGGCTACACCTTC.